This record covers a single T cell receptor beta chain. This entry is derived from a study of blood T cell repertoires in COVID-19. Study context: The samples span acute and convalescent COVID-19 from the United States, Italy and Spain. Sources were T cells, B-cell-depleted T cells, or PBMCs; the material itself was cDNA or gDNA.

As handled by the study authors: Scientists estimated how many nucleated cells there were by amplifying reference gene primers. Profiling relied on immunoSEQ multiplex PCR, and the TCRdb table lists in-frame clones only, not all of them. For V, J and clone size, that table is used; D and trimming come from the DNA. The table shows over 400,000 clones, with more than 80% occurring only once. With V trimmed by 8 bases and J by 6 bases, 2 bases remained unmatched. CDR1 and CDR2 (germline): SNHLY, FYNNEI. The CDR3 totals 11 residues. This clonotype was obtained from a woman in her 30s with active or convalescent COVID-19. The V gene is TRBV2, the J gene TRBJ2-3; 7 bases agree with TRBD2. The source material was peripheral blood. CDR3 in DNA: TGTGCCAGCGACGGGGGGGATACGCAGTATTTT. It specifies CASDGGDTQYF. Full variable domain (outside the CDR3, taken from reference TRBV2 and TRBJ2-3): EPEVTQTPSHQVTQMGQEVILRCVPISNHLYFYWYRQILGQKVEFLVSFYNNEISEKSEIFDDQFSVERPDGSNFTLKIRSTKLEDSAMYFCASDGGDTQYFGPGTRLTVL.